This T cell receptor beta chain was obtained from a study of blood T cell repertoires in COVID-19. V gave up 4 bases and J gave up 1 base, with 7 bases separating them. CDR1 and CDR2 from the germline V gene are WSHSY and SAAADI. The CDR3 covers 14 residues. Libraries were prepared by immunoSEQ multiplex PCR; TCRdb keeps only in-frame clonotypes and omits some of them. The table records 100,000 to 150,000 clones, about 88% of them present only once. Material for sequencing was peripheral blood. The receptor was derived from a human donor in a cohort sampled during active COVID-19. The chain recombines TRBV10-2 with TRBJ2-2; tentatively, D is TRBD1 (5 bases). This CDR3 reads CASSADMNTGELFF. For the CDR3, the DNA is TGCGCCAGCAGTGCGGACATGAACACCGGGGAGCTGTTTTTT.